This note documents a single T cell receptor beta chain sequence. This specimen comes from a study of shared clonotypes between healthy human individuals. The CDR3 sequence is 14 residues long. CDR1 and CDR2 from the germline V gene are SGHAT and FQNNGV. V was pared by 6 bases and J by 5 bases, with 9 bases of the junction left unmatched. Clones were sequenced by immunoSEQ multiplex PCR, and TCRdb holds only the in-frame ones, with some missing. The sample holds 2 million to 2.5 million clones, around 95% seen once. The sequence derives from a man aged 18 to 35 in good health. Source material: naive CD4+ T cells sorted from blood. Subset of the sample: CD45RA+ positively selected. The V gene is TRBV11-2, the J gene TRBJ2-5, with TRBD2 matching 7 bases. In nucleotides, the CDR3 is TGTGCCAGCAGTTCAGAACGAGCGGGGGAGACCCAGTACTTC. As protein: CASSSERAGETQYF.